The entry below describes one TCR beta chain. The data were obtained in a study of blood T cell repertoires in COVID-19. Across the study: Spain, Italy and the United States supplied samples that represented acute and convalescent COVID-19. Sample material is recorded as cDNA or gDNA derived from T cells, B-cell-depleted T cells, or PBMCs.

Authors' processing steps: Estimation of nucleated cell counts was performed using reference gene primer amplification. Method: immunoSEQ multiplex PCR; TCRdb's copy keeps in-frame clones and lacks some. V, J and clone size derive from that table, while D and trimming were established from the DNA sequence. The repertoire holds about 200,000 clones, almost 90% seen once, with 1.5% in the top ten. The TCR was taken from a young man with active or convalescent COVID-19. Sequenced input: peripheral blood.

CDR3 in amino acids: CASSYSGRGEKLFF. In DNA form, the CDR3 reads TGTGCCAGCAGTTACTCGGGGCGGGGAGAAAAACTGTTTTTT. The chain carries TRBV6-6 and TRBJ1-4; D possibly corresponds to TRBD1 (5 bases). CDR3 length: 14 residues. Germline V gene data show CDR1 as MNHNY and CDR2 as SVGAGI (reference sequence). V lost 0 bases and J 8 bases, leaving 10 bases between the germline ends.